This T cell receptor (beta chain) was sequenced for a study of CD8 T cells in ankylosing spondylitis. Study-level findings and limits: Made up of 7 to 9 highly homologous variants, a TCR beta motif appeared characteristic of ankylosing spondylitis blood.

TCRdb called the 5' RACE reads again in MiXCR, with one record for every CDR3 protein. This sample has 250,000 to 400,000 distinct CDR3 sequences; roughly 11% occur once, and the top ten carry 9.1%. The V end was cut by 6 bases, the J end by 4 bases, with 16 bases between. Germline loops: CDR1 MNHNS, CDR2 SASEGT. CDR3 length: 14 amino acids. This clonotype was found a few times. Its cognate antigen is unknown. The sequence was obtained from a female donor with ankylosing spondylitis or in good health (not recorded which). The chain links TRBV6-1 to TRBJ2-7; D is undetermined. The sample taken for sequencing was blood, either unsorted or a sorted T cell fraction (not recorded which). The CDR3 bases are TGTGCCAGCAGGGGCCGCGAGGCCCCATACGAGCAGTACTTC. Translated, it gives CASRGREAPYEQYF.